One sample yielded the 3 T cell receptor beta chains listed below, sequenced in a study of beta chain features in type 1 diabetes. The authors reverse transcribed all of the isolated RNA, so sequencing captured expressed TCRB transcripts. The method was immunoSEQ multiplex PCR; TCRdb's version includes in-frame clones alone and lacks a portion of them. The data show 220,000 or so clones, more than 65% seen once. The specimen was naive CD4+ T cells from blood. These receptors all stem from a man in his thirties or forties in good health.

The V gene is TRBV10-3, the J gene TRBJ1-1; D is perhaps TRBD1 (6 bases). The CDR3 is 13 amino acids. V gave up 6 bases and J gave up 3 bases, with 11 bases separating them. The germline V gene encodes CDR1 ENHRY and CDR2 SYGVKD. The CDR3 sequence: CAISGRGDTEAFF. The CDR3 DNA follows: TGTGCCATCAGCGGCAGGGGTGACACTGAAGCTTTCTTT.

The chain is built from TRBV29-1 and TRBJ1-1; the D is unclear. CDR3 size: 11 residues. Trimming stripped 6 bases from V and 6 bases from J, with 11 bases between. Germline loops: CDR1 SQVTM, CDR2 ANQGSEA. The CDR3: CSVTRYSEAFF. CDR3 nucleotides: TGCAGCGTAACACGGTATTCTGAAGCTTTCTTT. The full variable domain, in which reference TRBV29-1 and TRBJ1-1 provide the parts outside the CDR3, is SAVISQKPSRDICQRGTSLTIQCQVDSQVTMMFWYRQQPGQSLTLIATANQGSEATYESGFVIDKFPISRPNLTFSTLTVSNMSPEDSSIYLCSVTRYSEAFFGQGTRLTVV.

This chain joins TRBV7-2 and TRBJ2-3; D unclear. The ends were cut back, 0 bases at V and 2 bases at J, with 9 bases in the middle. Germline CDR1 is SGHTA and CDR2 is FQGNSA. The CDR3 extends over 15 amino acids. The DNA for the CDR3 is TGTGCCAGCAGCTTAGCGTTACATACCACAGATACGCAGTATTTT. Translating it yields CASSLALHTTDTQYF.